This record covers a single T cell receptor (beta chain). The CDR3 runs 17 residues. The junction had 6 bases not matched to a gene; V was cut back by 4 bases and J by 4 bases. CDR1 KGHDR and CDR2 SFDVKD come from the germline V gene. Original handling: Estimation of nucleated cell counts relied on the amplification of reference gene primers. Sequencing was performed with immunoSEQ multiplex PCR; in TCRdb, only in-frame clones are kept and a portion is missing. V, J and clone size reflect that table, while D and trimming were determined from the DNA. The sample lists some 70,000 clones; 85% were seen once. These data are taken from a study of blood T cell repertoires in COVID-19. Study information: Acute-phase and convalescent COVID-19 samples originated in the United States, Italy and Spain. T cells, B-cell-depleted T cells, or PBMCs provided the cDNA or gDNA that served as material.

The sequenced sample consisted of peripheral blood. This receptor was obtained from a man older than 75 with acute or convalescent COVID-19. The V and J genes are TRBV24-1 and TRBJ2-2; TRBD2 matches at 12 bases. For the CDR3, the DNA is TGTGCCACCAGTGAACCTACTAGCGGGAGGCGCACCGGGGAGCTGTTTTTT. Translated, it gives CATSEPTSGRRTGELFF.